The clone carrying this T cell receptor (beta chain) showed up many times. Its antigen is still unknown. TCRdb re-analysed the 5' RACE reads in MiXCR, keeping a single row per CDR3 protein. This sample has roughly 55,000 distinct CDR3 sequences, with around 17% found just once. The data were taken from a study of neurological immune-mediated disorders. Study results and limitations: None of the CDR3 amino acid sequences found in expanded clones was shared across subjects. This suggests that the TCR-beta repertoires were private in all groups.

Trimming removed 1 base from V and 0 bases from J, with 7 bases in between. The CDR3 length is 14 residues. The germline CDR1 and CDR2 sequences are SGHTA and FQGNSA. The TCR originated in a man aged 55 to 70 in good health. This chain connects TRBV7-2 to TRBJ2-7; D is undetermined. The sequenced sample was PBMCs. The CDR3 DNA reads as TGTGCCAGCAGCTTAGGATCCATCTCCTACGAGCAGTACTTC. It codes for CASSLGSISYEQYF.